These 13 T cell receptor beta chains came from one sample sequenced in a study of Ad26.COV2.S vaccination and SARS-CoV-2 variants. Treatment meaning: some 20 received Ad26.COV2.S at low or high dose, single or two shots; 5 received placebo; per-sample allocation not given. It was on day 63 after the first vaccine or placebo injection that samples were taken. TCRdb keeps only in-frame clones here, not all; method: immunoSEQ multiplex PCR. The data hold hundreds of thousands of clones, with approximately 90% observed a single time. The specimen comprised peripheral blood, sampled in a trial of Ad26.COV2.S vaccine versus placebo. These receptor sequences come from a person aged 18-65 years who received the Ad26.COV2.S COVID-19 vaccine or a placebo.

This clone was seen a single time. At the DNA level, this CDR3 is encoded by other sequences in the same sample as well. The V gene is TRBV20-1, the J gene TRBJ1-2; D not resolved. The ends were cut back, 1 base at V and 4 bases at J, with 4 bases in the middle. The V gene's germline CDR1 is DFQATT and CDR2 SNEGSKA (reference sequence). The CDR3 has 11 amino acids. The CDR3 DNA reads TGCAGTGCTAGAGGCGCCTATGGCTACACCTTC. It encodes CSARGAYGYTF.

In its sample, this clone was seen once. An end of the junction differs from the germline gene, which may be a read error. Here the CDR3 reads CASSVDPGTSRDTQYF. The CDR3 nucleotides read TGTGCCAGCAGCGTAGACCCCGGGACTAGCAGAGATACGCAGTATTTT. This chain joins TRBV9 and TRBJ2-3, with 9 bases that match TRBD2. This CDR3 is built from 16 residues. The V gene's germline CDR1 is SGDLS and CDR2 YYNGEE.

The V and J genes are TRBV4-2 and TRBJ1-4; D perhaps matches TRBD1 (5 bases). The germline V gene encodes CDR1 LGHNA and CDR2 YNFKEQ. The V gene lost 0 bases and the J gene lost 5 bases, with 10 bases spanning the gap. The CDR3 is 15 amino acids. The CDR3 nucleotides are TGTGCCAGCAGCCAAGATTTGACAGACAATGAAAAACTGTTTTTT. This encodes CASSQDLTDNEKLFF.

This clone showed up just a few times. V usage is TRBV7-8 and J usage is TRBJ1-2, with D possibly being TRBD1 (5 bases). Germline V lookup: CDR1 SGHVS, CDR2 FQNEAQ. The CDR3 sequence is 11 residues long. The V end was cut by 5 bases, the J end by 4 bases, with 5 bases between. The CDR3 sequence is CASSQGYGYTF. In nucleotides, the CDR3 is TGTGCCAGCAGCCAGGGCTATGGCTACACCTTC.

As DNA, the CDR3 is TGTGCCAGCAGTCCACTAAATAATGAGCAGTTCTTC. Translated, it gives CASSPLNNEQFF. The rearrangement links TRBV27 to TRBJ2-1; D remains unclear. The CDR3 is 12 amino acids. V was pared by 5 bases and J by 7 bases, with 9 bases between. In germline, CDR1 is MNHEY, CDR2 SMNVEV (reference sequence).

V and J are TRBV10-2 and TRBJ1-2, with D hard to call. The CDR3 runs 13 residues. Germline V gives CDR1 WSHSY, CDR2 SAAADI. Trimming took off 7 bases at V and 3 bases at J, with 12 bases between the two ends. Here the CDR3 DNA reads TGCGCCAGCAAAGGTTCAGCGGACTATGGCTACACCTTC. This sequence encodes CASKGSADYGYTF.

The chain recombines TRBV27 with TRBJ1-2; D not resolved. Germline V gene lookup returns CDR1 MNHEY and CDR2 SMNVEV (reference sequence). This CDR3 spans 13 amino acids. The V end lost 5 bases, the J end lost 4 bases, and 11 bases lay between the germline ends. The CDR3, as DNA: TGTGCCAGCAGTGCGACGGGAACCTATGGCTACACCTTC. Amino acids: CASSATGTYGYTF.

This clone was detected once. The chain recombines TRBV4-1 with TRBJ2-5, with D possibly called TRBD1 or TRBD2 (5 bases each). The ends were cut back, 1 base at V and 3 bases at J, with 9 bases in the middle. Germline V gene sequence: CDR1 MGHRA, CDR2 YSYEKL. CDR3 size: 14 residues. The CDR3 reads CASSQGGGEETQYF. CDR3 DNA: TGCGCCAGCAGCCAAGGTGGGGGTGAAGAGACCCAGTACTTC.

The chain has TRBV12-3 or TRBV12-4 and TRBJ1-3; D unclear. The CDR3 consists of 13 residues. V was pared by 6 bases and J by 2 bases, with 8 bases between. The CDR3 here is CASRVGAGNTIYF. CDR3 nucleotides: TGTGCCAGCAGAGTAGGAGCTGGAAACACCATATATTTT.

The chain joins TRBV24-1 to TRBJ2-3, with D perhaps matching TRBD2 (6 bases). The CDR3 totals 13 residues. Germline CDR1 is KGHDR and CDR2 is SFDVKD. V was trimmed by 4 bases and J by 5 bases, leaving 9 bases between them. As DNA, the CDR3 is TGTGCCACCAGTGACGGGAGTCAAGATACGCAGTATTTT. Protein: CATSDGSQDTQYF.

The genes are TRBV9 and TRBJ1-6, with unresolved D. The CDR3 extends over 15 amino acids. The ends were cut back, 0 bases at V and 6 bases at J, with 10 bases in the middle. CDR1 and CDR2 from the germline V gene are SGDLS and YYNGEE. The CDR3: CASSVESIPNSPLHF. The CDR3 DNA sequence: TGTGCCAGCAGCGTAGAGTCGATTCCTAATTCACCCCTCCACTTT.

The J gene is TRBJ2-2, the V gene TRBV7-3; D call uncertain. The CDR3 length is 15 residues. CDR1 and CDR2 from the germline V gene are SGHTA and FQGTGA. V was pared by 5 bases and J by 0 bases, with 10 bases between. DNA of the CDR3: TGTGCCAGCAGCCGGGCCCCTACGAACACCGGGGAGCTGTTTTTT. It specifies CASSRAPTNTGELFF.

CDR3: CAIGATREKLFF. The CDR3 nucleotides read TGTGCCATCGGGGCTACCCGAGAAAAACTGTTTTTT. This chain joins TRBV2 and TRBJ1-4, with a tentative D call TRBD1 (5 bases). The germline V and J ends were trimmed by 10 bases and 8 bases, with 14 bases remaining between them. Germline V CDR1 and CDR2: SNHLY, FYNNEI. The CDR3 covers 12 residues.